Detailed here is one T cell receptor (beta chain). What this receptor recognizes is not known. Base qualities were left out, and no much larger clone turns up one base away. The approximately 98 tumor samples underwent high-throughput TCR profiling using ImmunoSEQ. For the original study's pipeline: Repertoire diversity metrics included richness (unique productive sequences), clonality, evenness and relatedness; Bhattacharyya coefficient assessed similarity between samples. Conclusions stayed consistent in a sensitivity analysis that left out TCRs with fewer than two reads. TCRdb's version of the immuneACCESS table is confined to in-frame rearrangements and falls short of the full clone set. An unresolved V gene accounts for under half of the shortfall where checked; the remainder is of unknown origin. The V and J calls and the clone size are those of that table, but D and trimming were determined from the DNA. The sample profile shows around 37,000 clones; 79% of them were found once. Together, the top ten hold approximately 3.1% of the sample.

The record originates from a study of high-grade serous ovarian cancer treatment subgroups (TCRdb year 2021). General notes on the study: On average, each sample produced some 14,000 sequencing reads and 7,000 or so unique TCR beta rearrangements. The study examined TCR beta repertoires in high-grade serous ovarian cancer patients who were grouped under a laparoscopic triage algorithm by complete gross resection or by neoadjuvant chemotherapy response. Of the roughly 30 patients in the cohort, some ten had no residual disease after primary surgery (R0), some ten were excellent NACT responders, and some ten were poor NACT responders. In total there were more than 75 samples, since every patient provided one primary tumor sample and two metastatic tumor samples. The paper's findings and limits, for the study overall: Neoantigen level correlated positively with TCR clonal relatedness, and copy number variation and mutation load from whole-genome sequencing showed a positive trend with TCR clonal relatedness. Repertoire similarity between tumors from the same patient ranged from about 0.095 to 0.8, while tumors from different patients showed almost no similarity. TCR repertoire analyses focused on CDR3; CDR1 and CDR2 were not analyzed. Because bulk tumor TCR sequencing provided no spatial information, insight into HGSC tumor complexity and diversity was limited.

The tumor samples were collected prior to definitive surgery or chemotherapy. Genomic DNA was extracted by the MD Anderson Biospecimen Extraction Resource, and TCR sequencing was done by the MD Anderson Cancer Genomics Laboratory. Deletion took 3 bases off V and 6 bases off J, with a span of 14 bases between the germline ends. There are 15 amino acids in the CDR3, from cysteine to phenylalanine inclusive. Only the CDR3 portion is preserved as DNA: 45 bases, with reading frame beginning at the first base. CDR1 and CDR2 are drawn from the germline V gene (reference sequence): SEHNR, FQNEAQ. The sample consisted of tumor tissue. This chain is built from TRBV7-9 and TRBJ2-2; the D gene is possibly TRBD2, with 6 bases matching. The origin of this receptor is a human donor with high-grade serous ovarian cancer. The DNA reads TGTGCCAGCAGCTTCCCGGGAGAGCGGCCCGGGGAGCTGTTTTTT. Its amino acids are CASSFPGERPGELFF.